The present T cell receptor (beta chain) was sequenced within a study of a mutant IDH1 vaccine in newly diagnosed glioma. About the study: Vaccination followed radiotherapy alone by 4-6 weeks, or accompanied temozolomide cycles. Antecedent treatment encompassed radiotherapy, temozolomide, or their combination; the majority received both. Treated patients had a mean age of 40.4 years and a 62.5% male, approximately 38% female split.

As for this clone: Its cognate antigen is unknown.

The time point here: week 35, safety follow-up. A 20-mer mutant IDH1 peptide at 300 ug was injected subcutaneously with topical imiquimod. Astrocytomas that were new, WHO grade 3 or 4, IDH1-mutant and ATRX-lost were present in the donors. Germline lookup yields CDR1 SNHLY and CDR2 FYNNEI. The CDR3 covers 17 residues. Trimming left V 3 bases short and J 4 bases short, with 21 bases between. Clones were read by immunoSEQ multiplex PCR, and TCRdb kept only the in-frame ones, dropping some. Among about 68,000 clones listed, less than 90% were seen once. This receptor was obtained from a young man with glioma. V and J are TRBV2 and TRBJ2-5; D is unclear. This specimen consisted of PBMCs, obtained from a glioma patient whose treatment included an IDH1 peptide vaccine. In DNA form, the CDR3 reads TGTGCCAGCAGTGATTACCTGAGAACGGCAACCAGAGAGACCCAGTACTTC. This gives the protein CASSDYLRTATRETQYF.